These 16 T cell receptor beta chains were all obtained from the same sample, sequenced in a study of T cell responses to AZD1222 COVID-19 vaccine. Clones were sequenced by immunoSEQ multiplex PCR, and TCRdb holds only the in-frame ones, with some missing. This sample has 100,000 to 150,000 clones, with about 93% found just once. Sequenced material: peripheral blood, taken on day 0 of AZD1222 vaccination. The receptors come from an adult in good health.

This clone showed up just a few times. This same CDR3 is encoded by further DNA sequences in the sample. This chain connects TRBV6-5 to TRBJ2-3; 8 bases are shared with TRBD2. Germline V gene lookup returns CDR1 MNHEY and CDR2 SVGAGI. Unmatched junction bases numbered 4, after V lost 5 bases and J lost 3 bases. The CDR3 has 14 residues. CDR3 nucleotide sequence: TGTGCCAGCAGTCGCGGCGGGGGGACAGATACGCAGTATTTT. Protein sequence: CASSRGGGTDTQYF.

For the CDR3, the DNA is TGTGCCAGCAGCTTAAATCCAGGGGGCAACACTGAAGCTTTCTTT. It yields the protein CASSLNPGGNTEAFF. The chain carries TRBV7-3 and TRBJ1-1; 8 bases map to TRBD1. CDR3 size: 15 residues. V shed 1 base and J 2 bases; nucleotides not matched to a gene: 3. Germline lookup yields CDR1 SGHTA and CDR2 FQGTGA.

J is TRBJ1-2 and V is TRBV27; 9 positions match TRBD1. The CDR3 consists of 15 residues. J gave up 2 bases and V 6 bases, and 7 bases lay outside the gene matches. Germline V gene sequence: CDR1 MNHEY, CDR2 SMNVEV (reference sequence). The DNA of the CDR3 is TGTGCCAGCAGCACCGGGACAGGGCTCAACTATGGCTACACCTTC. Residues: CASSTGTGLNYGYTF.

This clone has only one observation. The V call is TRBV29-1, the J call TRBJ1-2; D may be TRBD1 (6 bases). Deletions cut 3 bases from V and 2 bases from J, with 13 bases between. Looked up from germline, CDR1 is SQVTM and CDR2 is ANQGSEA. The CDR3 has 14 amino acids. The CDR3 region is CSVDVEQGNYGYTF. In DNA, the CDR3 is TGCAGCGTTGACGTGGAACAGGGAAACTATGGCTACACCTTC.

This chain joins TRBV10-3 and TRBJ1-6, with 7 positions matching TRBD1. V shed 2 bases and J 5 bases; nucleotides not matched to a gene: 3. The CDR3 has 15 residues. Germline assignment: CDR1 ENHRY and CDR2 SYGVKD. CDR3 DNA sequence: TGTGCCATCAGTGAGCTTCAGGGGGATAATTCACCCCTCCACTTT. Its protein is CAISELQGDNSPLHF.

At least ten counts were recorded for this clone. The chain employs TRBV30 and TRBJ1-1; tentatively, D is TRBD1 (6 bases). V dropped 1 base and J dropped 0 bases, with 12 bases sitting between them. Germline lookup yields CDR1 GTSNPN and CDR2 SVGIG (reference sequence). CDR3 length: 15 residues. DNA of the CDR3: TGTGCCTGGAGTGAGCCGAGGGGGTTGAACACTGAAGCTTTCTTT. It specifies CAWSEPRGLNTEAFF.

The chain links TRBV6-2 or TRBV6-3 to TRBJ2-2, with 8 bases fitting TRBD1. The junction had 12 bases not matched to a gene; V was cut back by 3 bases and J by 0 bases. This CDR3 spans 19 amino acids. Germline V gene lookup returns CDR1 MNHEY and CDR2 SVGEGT. The CDR3 nucleotides are TGTGCCAGCAGTTATCGTCGGACAGGGCGTTACTCGAACACCGGGGAGCTGTTTTTT. This encodes CASSYRRTGRYSNTGELFF.

The chain recombines TRBV10-2 with TRBJ1-5; 7 nucleotides align to TRBD1. The CDR3 sequence is 14 residues long. Germline V gene data show CDR1 as WSHSY and CDR2 as SAAADI. The ends lost 0 bases at V and 10 bases at J; junction bases unmatched: 6. This chain's CDR3 is CASSESTGRRPQHF. The CDR3 region has the DNA TGCGCCAGCAGTGAGTCGACAGGGCGGCGACCCCAGCATTTT.

Comment on this clone: The same CDR3 is also encoded by other DNA sequences in this sample. The V call is TRBV4-2, the J call TRBJ2-7; TRBD1 matches 9 bases. Germline V gene data show CDR1 as LGHNA and CDR2 as YNFKEQ. CDR3 length: 14 amino acids. Losses at the gene ends were 6 bases for V and 2 bases for J; bases not matched to a gene: 5. This CDR3 is CASSQGQGTYEQYF. In DNA, the CDR3 is TGTGCCAGCAGTCAGGGACAGGGAACCTACGAGCAGTACTTC.

The chain uses TRBV12-3 or TRBV12-4 and TRBJ2-5; D is unclear. Trimming stripped 4 bases from V and 5 bases from J, with 5 bases between. There are 11 residues in the CDR3. The CDR3 is CASSSTETQYF. CDR3 DNA: TGTGCCAGCAGTTCTACGGAGACCCAGTACTTC.

The J gene is TRBJ1-5, the V gene TRBV7-8; D gene uncertain. This CDR3 contains 14 residues. Germline values: CDR1 SGHVS, CDR2 FQNEAQ. V lost 1 base and J lost 3, with 7 bases in between. CDR3 DNA sequence: TGTGCCAGCAGCTTAGGGGCCAACAATCAGCCCCAGCATTTT. Its translation is CASSLGANNQPQHF. The whole variable domain, remainder taken from reference TRBV7-8 and TRBJ1-5, is GAGVSQSPRYKVAKRGQDVALRCDPISGHVSLFWYQQALGQGPEFLTYFQNEAQLDKSGLPSDRFFAERPEGSVSTLKIQRTQQEDSAVYLCASSLGANNQPQHFGDGTRLSIL.

A single count supports this clone. V usage is TRBV6-5 and J usage is TRBJ1-6; TRBD1 is a possible D gene (5 bases). This CDR3 spans 12 amino acids. Germline lookup yields CDR1 MNHEY and CDR2 SVGAGI. V gave up 7 bases and J gave up 7 bases, with 8 bases separating them. CDR3 in DNA: TGTGCCAGCATCTGGGGCAATTCACCCCTCCACTTT. This sequence encodes CASIWGNSPLHF.

The chain combines TRBV18 with TRBJ1-2; TRBD1 is a possible D gene (5 bases). The CDR3 runs to 14 residues. Trimming stripped 2 bases from V and 4 bases from J, with 11 bases between. CDR1 is KGHSH, CDR2 LQKENI, per germline. CDR3 in amino acids: CASSPARDSYGYTF. Here the CDR3 DNA reads TGTGCCAGCTCACCAGCCAGGGATTCCTATGGCTACACCTTC.

The J gene is TRBJ2-7, the V gene TRBV7-3; 7 bases are shared with TRBD1. The CDR3 loop spans 14 amino acids. Per germline, CDR1 SGHTA and CDR2 FQGTGA. The trim removed 4 bases at V and 4 bases at J, leaving 7 bases unmatched. CDR3: CASSSRDRIYEQYF. CDR3 sequence (DNA): TGTGCCAGCAGCTCCCGGGACAGAATATACGAGCAGTACTTC.

This sequence joins TRBV3-1 (or the pseudogene TRBV3-2) and TRBJ2-1; TRBD2 matches at 8 bases. V lost 3 bases, J lost 2 bases, and 6 bases stayed unmatched. The CDR3 sequence is 16 residues long. Germline CDR1 is LGHDT and CDR2 is YNNKEL (reference sequence). CDR3 nucleotide sequence: TGTGCCAGCAGCCAGGTAGCGGGGAAAACCTACAATGAGCAGTTCTTC. Its protein product is CASSQVAGKTYNEQFF.

This rearrangement joins TRBV5-1 to TRBJ1-2; tentative D call: TRBD1 (5 bases). Trimming removed 4 bases at V and 6 bases at J, with 16 bases between. This CDR3 contains 14 residues. Germline values: CDR1 SGHRS, CDR2 YFSETQ. The CDR3 nucleotides read TGCGCCAGCAGCACCGCCAGGGTTGAAGATGGCTACACCTTC. As protein: CASSTARVEDGYTF.